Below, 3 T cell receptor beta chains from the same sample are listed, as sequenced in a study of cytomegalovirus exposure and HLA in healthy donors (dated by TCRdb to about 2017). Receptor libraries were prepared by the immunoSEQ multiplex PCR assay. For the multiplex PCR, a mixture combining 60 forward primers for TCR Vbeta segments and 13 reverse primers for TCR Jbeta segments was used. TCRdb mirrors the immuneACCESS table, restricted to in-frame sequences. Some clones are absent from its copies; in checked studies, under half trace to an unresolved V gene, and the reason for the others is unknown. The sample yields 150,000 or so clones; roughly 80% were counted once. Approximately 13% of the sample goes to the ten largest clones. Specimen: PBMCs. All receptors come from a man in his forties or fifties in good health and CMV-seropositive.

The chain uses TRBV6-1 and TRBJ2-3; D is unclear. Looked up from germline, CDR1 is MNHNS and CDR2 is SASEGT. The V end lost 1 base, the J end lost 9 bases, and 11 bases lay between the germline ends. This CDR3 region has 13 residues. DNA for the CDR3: TGTGCCAGCAGTGAAGGCTGGGTGGGCACGCAGTATTTT. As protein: CASSEGWVGTQYF.

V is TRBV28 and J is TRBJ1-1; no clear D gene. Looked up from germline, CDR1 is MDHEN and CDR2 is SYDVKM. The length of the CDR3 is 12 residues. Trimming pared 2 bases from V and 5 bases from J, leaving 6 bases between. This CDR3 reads CASSLRVTEAFF. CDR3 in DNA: TGTGCCAGCAGTTTACGGGTAACTGAAGCTTTCTTT.

This CDR3 reads CASSYRTDRTEAFF. In DNA form, the CDR3 reads TGTGCCAGCAGTTACCGAACGGACAGAACTGAAGCTTTCTTT. The V call is TRBV6-6, the J call TRBJ1-1, with a possible D match to TRBD1 (6 bases). V dropped 2 bases and J dropped 5 bases, with 12 bases sitting between them. From germline, CDR1 is MNHNY and CDR2 SVGAGI (reference sequence). The CDR3 is 14 amino acids.